This T cell receptor (beta chain) was obtained from a study of cytomegalovirus exposure and HLA in healthy donors. The V and J ends lost 1 base and 5 bases, in that order; junction bases with no gene match: 10. The CDR3 has 16 amino acids. The V gene's germline CDR1 is MGHRA and CDR2 YSYEKL. This clone was recorded a few times. Primers: 60 Vbeta forward and 13 Jbeta reverse. Sequencing used immunoSEQ multiplex PCR; TCRdb keeps in-frame clones, though not all of them. The data hold around 110,000 clones, with around three quarters observed a single time. This receptor was obtained from a man younger than 40 in good health and CMV-seropositive. Sequencing used PBMCs. The rearrangement uses TRBV4-1 and TRBJ2-7; TRBD2 agrees at 8 bases. CDR3 bases: TGCGCCAGCAGCCAAGTACTAGCGGCGAGGCCCCACGAGCAGTACTTC. Protein: CASSQVLAARPHEQYF.